This T cell receptor beta chain was identified in a study of T cell responses to AZD1222 COVID-19 vaccine. The repertoire was sequenced with immunoSEQ multiplex PCR; TCRdb's copy has only in-frame clones and lacks some. The table records approximately 130,000 clones, nearly 90% of them present only once. There are a few counts of this clone. As yet, its antigen is unknown. This CDR3 is 13 amino acids long. Germline CDR1 and CDR2: SGHNT and YYREEE (reference sequence). Trimming cost V 4 bases and J 6 bases, with 13 bases left between them. Findings and limits, study-wide: Nearly half of spike-specific TCRs reportedly target variant regions that are unmutated in the B.1.351 and B.1.1.7 variants.

Second-dose intervals of approximately 4 or approximately 12 weeks were pooled. This receptor was obtained from an adult who received the AZD1222 COVID-19 vaccine. The rearrangement links TRBV5-4 to TRBJ1-2, with a possible D match to TRBD1 (6 bases). Sequencing used peripheral blood, obtained 28 days after the second AZD1222 dose. In DNA, the CDR3 is TGTGCCAGCAGCCAGAGAGGGGGGGATGGCTACACCTTC. It encodes CASSQRGGDGYTF.